The sequence of this T cell receptor (beta chain) was determined in a study of beta chain features in type 1 diabetes (dated by TCRdb to about 2018). Context from the whole study: No differences in mean age, gender distribution, total cell number or subset yield were found between patients and healthy donors. Regulatory and stem cell-like memory subsets were isolated from only 8 patients and about 8 healthy donors, whereas naive and central memory subsets came from all 30 or so donors. Across all samples, some 100,000,000 sorted cells were examined, and cell number per subset correlated strongly with RNA yield. In the study, TCRB repertoires of sorted circulating CD4+ T cell subsets from recently diagnosed type 1 diabetes patients were compared with those of matched healthy donors. On the study overall, not on this receptor specifically: Type 1 diabetes patients showed a moderate but significant shortening of TCRB CDR3 length in all four CD4+ subsets. At VDJ recombination sites, patients with type 1 diabetes made fewer insertions and deleted more nucleotides, a pattern implying thymic rearrangement abnormalities. Because cDNA was sequenced instead of genomic DNA, highly expressing activated cells could be over-represented, though the groups showed no difference in activation or CD3 levels. The naive, central memory and regulatory TCRB repertoires appeared to resemble one another more closely among patients than among healthy donors. Because small numbers of individuals were included in the HLA sub-analyses, any influence of HLA type on TCRB rearrangement was left unresolved. PCR may preferentially amplify shorter templates, but because patient and control samples were amplified and corrected together, any resulting skew would affect both groups equally.

Each donor gave one peripheral blood draw, roughly 120 mL on average, collected into heparinised tubes. A BD FACSAria II was used to sort naive, central memory, regulatory and stem cell-like memory CD4+ T cells with a panel that included CD45RO, CCR7, CD25, CD127, CD95 and CD27. Purity was above 95% for every sorted population. Right away, PBMCs were isolated by Lymphoprep density gradient centrifugation and were stained directly, with no culture step. To minimize batch effects, samples were stained and sorted in pairs, one healthy donor with one patient per experiment. This clone was detected a few times. What antigen it recognizes has not been identified. One base away there is no much larger clone; base qualities are not given. The High Capacity cDNA Reverse Transcription Kit was used to reverse transcribe all of the isolated RNA, meaning that expressed TCRB transcripts were what got sequenced. Naive, central memory and regulatory T cell samples underwent deep immunoSEQ sequencing, averaging about 3.57 million total reads per sample. Sorted cells were lysed in RLT buffer, and RNA was extracted using DNase-treated RNeasy Micro or Mini kits according to cell number. Each cell subset was processed separately to prevent cross-contamination, with patient and healthy donor samples processed together. The immunoSEQ multiplex PCR was used to amplify TCRB sequences from cDNA, generating 87-bp fragments that spanned the CDR3 region. Sequencing of the amplicons was performed on the Illumina HiSeq platform. As for how the authors treated the data: Synthetic template baselines were used to correct PCR bias computationally, reads within Hamming distance 2 were collapsed, and singletons that could not be merged were discarded. Reads were aligned against IMGT so that V, D and J genes, CDR3 length and insertions or deletions at six rearrangement sites could be assigned. Within each subset, clonotype counts were normalized to sorted cell number, after which true diversity and Gini coefficients were computed with the tcR R package. The overlap coefficient, calculated on TCRB nucleotide sequences, was used to quantify repertoire sharing. Out-of-frame TCRB sequences from naive cells were analyzed to stand in for the pre-selection repertoire. TCRdb holds this immuneACCESS table with in-frame rearrangements only. Some clones are missing; in checked studies, unresolved V genes explain under half, and the rest has no known cause. D and trimming come from the DNA, and the V and J calls and clone size come from that table. The table for this sample lists 350,000 to 400,000 clones; roughly 16% of them were counted only once. Jointly, the top ten make up under 0.02% of the sample.

This TCR was sampled from a woman aged 18-29 years in good health. The sequenced material came from naive CD4+ T cells from blood. The cell subset or site label here, explained by the study, means: true naive CD4+ T cells.

The DNA sequence follows: TGTGCCAGCAGCCTCCGCGGGACTATCACAGATACGCAGTATTTT. This is translated as CASSLRGTITDTQYF. The chain links TRBV9 with TRBJ2-3, with TRBD2 identical over 7 junction bases. CDR3 length: 15 amino acids, cysteine to phenylalanine. The read is trimmed to its CDR3 DNA, 45 bases read in frame from base 1. V is pruned by 4 bases and J by 2 bases, leaving 7 bases of the junction without a gene match. The CDR1 and CDR2 encoded by the germline V gene are SGDLS and YYNGEE.